The clone carrying this T cell receptor beta chain was counted at least ten times. What it binds is not known. This sample was included in a study of T cells in Graves' hyperthyroidism and ophthalmopathy. The overall study: Before treatment of any kind, peripheral blood was taken at initial diagnosis. Study conclusions and caveats: Model predictions of ophthalmopathy came a median approximately 6.2 months before onset. Most thyroid clonotypes with frequency above 0.001 were detected in blood.

RNA transcripts yielded amplified TCR beta CDR3 regions. Researchers ran a first-round RT-PCR on the TCR CDR3 using the HTBI primer set. TCRdb fed the multiplex PCR reads into MiXCR, producing one record per CDR3 protein. The sample lists 400,000 to 450,000 distinct CDR3 sequences, roughly 14% occurring once. Disease lasting under 3 months, a NOSPECS grade of at least 4, and a Clinical Activity Score of at least 3 were features of the ophthalmopathy patients. The specimen sequenced was blood. The sequence was collected from a young man with Graves' ophthalmopathy.

CDR3 sequence reads: CASSIRLGETDTQYF. The CDR3 region has the DNA TGTGCCAGTAGTATCCGGCTCGGGGAAACAGATACGCAGTATTTT. The chain carries TRBV19 and TRBJ2-3; D may be TRBD2 (5 bases). The CDR3 extends over 15 amino acids. Looked up from germline, CDR1 is LNHDA and CDR2 is SQIVND (reference sequence). The ends were cut back, 3 bases at V and 3 bases at J, with 13 bases in the middle.